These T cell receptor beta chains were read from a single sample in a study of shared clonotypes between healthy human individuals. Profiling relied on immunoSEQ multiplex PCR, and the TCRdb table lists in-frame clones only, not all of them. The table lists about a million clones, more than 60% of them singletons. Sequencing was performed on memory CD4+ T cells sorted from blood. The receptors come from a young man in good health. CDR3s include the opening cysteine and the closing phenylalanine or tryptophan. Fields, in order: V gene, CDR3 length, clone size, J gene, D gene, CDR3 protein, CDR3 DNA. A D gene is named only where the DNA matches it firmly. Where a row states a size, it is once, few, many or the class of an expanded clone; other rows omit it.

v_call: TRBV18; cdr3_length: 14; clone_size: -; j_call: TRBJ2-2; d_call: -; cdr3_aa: CASSPLDRTGELFF; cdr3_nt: TGTGCCAGCTCACCGTTGGACAGAACCGGGGAGCTGTTTTTT
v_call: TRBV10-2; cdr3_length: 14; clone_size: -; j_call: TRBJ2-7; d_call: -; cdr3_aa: CASSEPSVSYEQYF; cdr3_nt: TGCGCCAGCAGTGAGCCTAGTGTCTCCTACGAGCAGTACTTC
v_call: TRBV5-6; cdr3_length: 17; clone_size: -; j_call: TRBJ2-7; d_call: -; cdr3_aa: CASSLGGTGPVSYEQYF; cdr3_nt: TGTGCCAGCAGCTTGGGAGGAACGGGTCCTGTTTCCTACGAGCAGTACTTC
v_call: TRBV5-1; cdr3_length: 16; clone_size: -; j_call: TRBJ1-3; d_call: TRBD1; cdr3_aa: CASSSSGQGGGNTIYF; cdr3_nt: TGCGCCAGCAGCTCCTCCGGACAGGGAGGTGGAAACACCATATATTTT
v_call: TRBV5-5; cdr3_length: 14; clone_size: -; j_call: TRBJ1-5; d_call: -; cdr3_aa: CASSFWQSNQPQHF; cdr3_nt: TGTGCCAGCAGCTTTTGGCAGAGCAATCAGCCCCAGCATTTT
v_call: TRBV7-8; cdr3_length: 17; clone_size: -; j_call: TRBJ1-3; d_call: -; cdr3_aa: CASSLAGAGVSGNTIYF; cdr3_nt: TGTGCCAGCAGCTTAGCGGGGGCGGGGGTTTCTGGAAACACCATATATTTT
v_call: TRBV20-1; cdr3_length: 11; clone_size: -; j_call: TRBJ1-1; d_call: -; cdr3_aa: CSARGNTEAFF; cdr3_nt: TGCAGTGCTCGGGGGAACACTGAAGCTTTCTTT
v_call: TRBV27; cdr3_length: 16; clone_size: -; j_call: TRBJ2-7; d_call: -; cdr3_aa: CASSKRPGQVTYEQYF; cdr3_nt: TGTGCCAGCAGCAAAAGGCCCGGGCAGGTAACCTACGAGCAGTACTTC
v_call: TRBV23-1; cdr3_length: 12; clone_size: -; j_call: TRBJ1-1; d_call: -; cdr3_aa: CASSHRNTEAFF; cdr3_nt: TGCGCCAGCAGTCACAGGAACACTGAAGCTTTCTTT
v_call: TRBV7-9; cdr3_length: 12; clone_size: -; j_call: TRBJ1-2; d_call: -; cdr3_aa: CASSLEGGGYTF; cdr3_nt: TGTGCCAGCAGCTTAGAAGGGGGTGGCTACACCTTC
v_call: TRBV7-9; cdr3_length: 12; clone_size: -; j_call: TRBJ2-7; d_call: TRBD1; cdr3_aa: CASSFTGVEQYF; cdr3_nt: TGTGCCAGCAGCTTCACAGGGGTGGAGCAGTACTTC
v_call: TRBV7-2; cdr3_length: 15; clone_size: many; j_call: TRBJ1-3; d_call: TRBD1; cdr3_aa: CASSLDRGPGNTIYF; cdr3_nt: TGTGCCAGCAGCTTAGACAGGGGCCCTGGAAACACCATATATTTT
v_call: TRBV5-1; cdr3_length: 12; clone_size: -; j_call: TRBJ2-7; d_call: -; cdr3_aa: CASSPQGYEQYF; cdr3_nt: TGCGCCAGCAGCCCCCAGGGGTACGAGCAGTACTTC
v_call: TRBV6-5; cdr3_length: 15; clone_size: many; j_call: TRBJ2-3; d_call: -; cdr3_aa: CASSYSLAVTDTQYF; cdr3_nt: TGTGCCAGCAGTTACTCCTTAGCGGTCACAGATACGCAGTATTTT
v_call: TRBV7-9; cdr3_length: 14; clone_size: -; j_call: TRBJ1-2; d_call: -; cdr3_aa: CASSLDVIRLGYTF; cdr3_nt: TGTGCCAGCAGCTTAGATGTGATTCGGCTTGGCTACACCTTC
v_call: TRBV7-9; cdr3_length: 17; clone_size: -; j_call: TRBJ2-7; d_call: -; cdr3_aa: CASSAHPEGVGSYEQYF; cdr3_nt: TGTGCCAGCAGCGCGCATCCCGAGGGGGTGGGCTCCTACGAGCAGTACTTC